Below, 27 T cell receptor beta chains from the same sample are listed, as sequenced in a study of T cells in Graves' hyperthyroidism and ophthalmopathy. TCR beta CDR3 regions were amplified from RNA transcripts. TCR CDR3 regions were first amplified by RT-PCR with HTBI primers. Each CDR3 protein is one row after TCRdb ran MiXCR on the multiplex PCR reads. The sample has some 300,000 distinct CDR3 sequences; roughly an eighth are singletons. Sequences were obtained from blood. These receptors came from a woman aged 40 to 50 with Graves' hyperthyroidism.

The chain employs TRBV7-8 and TRBJ2-5; TRBD2 matches 10 bases. Trimming cost V 0 bases and J 4 bases; bases outside gene matches: 8. Per the germline V gene, CDR1 is SGHVS and CDR2 is FQNEAQ. The CDR3 extends over 17 amino acids. DNA of the CDR3: TGTGCCAGCAGCTTAGCGGGGGCTAGCGGGAGCGCAGAGACCCAGTACTTC. Translating it yields CASSLAGASGSAETQYF.

This clonotype was seen ten or more times. The V gene is TRBV11-2, the J gene TRBJ2-3; TRBD2 matches at 11 bases. CDR3 length equals 16 residues. V lost 4 bases to trimming and J lost 5 bases; unmatched junction nucleotides: 8. Germline V gene data show CDR1 as SGHAT and CDR2 as FQNNGV. DNA for the CDR3: TGTGCCAGCAGCTGGCTAGCGGGAGGTCGCGGAGATACGCAGTATTTT. It is translated as CASSWLAGGRGDTQYF.

This clonotype was counted between two and nine times. This could be a read error, since a much larger clone is one nucleotide away. This chain links TRBV3-1 with TRBJ1-1; possibly TRBD1 for D (5 bases). This CDR3 has 15 residues. The ends were cut back, 4 bases at V and 6 bases at J, with 18 bases in the middle. Germline V gene sequence: CDR1 LGHDT, CDR2 YNNKEL (reference sequence). CDR3 in amino acids: CASSPYDGGVAEAFF. The CDR3 nucleotides are TGTGCCAGCAGCCCTTATGACGGGGGGGTGGCTGAAGCTTTCTTT.

The V and J genes are TRBV19 and TRBJ2-1; 10 bases line up with TRBD2. CDR1 and CDR2 from the germline V gene are LNHDA and SQIVND (reference sequence). This CDR3 has 19 residues. The J segment lost 4 bases and the V segment lost 1 base, leaving 13 bases of the junction unmatched. This CDR3 is CASSIGPTSGRAVYNEQFF. The CDR3 region has the DNA TGTGCCAGTAGTATAGGCCCCACCAGCGGGAGGGCGGTATACAATGAGCAGTTCTTC. Drawing the rest from reference TRBV19 and TRBJ2-1, the complete variable domain is DGGITQSPKYLFRKEGQNVTLSCEQNLNHDAMYWYRQDPGQGLRLIYYSQIVNDFQKGDIAEGYSVSREKKESFPLTVTSAQKNPTAFYLCASSIGPTSGRAVYNEQFFGPGTRLTVL.

The V and J genes are TRBV24-1 and TRBJ2-2, with 12 bases fitting TRBD1. The length of the CDR3 is 16 residues. The junction had 4 bases not matched to a gene; V was cut back by 4 bases and J by 5 bases. The germline V gene has CDR1 KGHDR and CDR2 SFDVKD. In DNA, the CDR3 is TGTGCCACCAGTGAGAGGGACAGGGGGCTTACCGGGGAGCTGTTTTTT. Translated, it gives CATSERDRGLTGELFF.

Many counts were recorded for this clonotype. The V and J genes are TRBV20-1 and TRBJ1-5; 8 nucleotides agree with TRBD1. CDR1 and CDR2 from the germline V gene are DFQATT and SNEGSKA (reference sequence). The ends lost 6 bases at V and 4 bases at J; junction bases unmatched: 14. This CDR3 is built from 16 residues. The CDR3 protein is CSALSIGTGENQPQHF. The CDR3, as DNA: TGCAGTGCCCTGTCCATCGGGACAGGTGAAAATCAGCCCCAGCATTTT.

This clonotype has at least ten counts. CDR3 sequence: CASSLAGSPPEQYF. The DNA for the CDR3 is TGTGCCAGCAGCTTAGCGGGGAGTCCCCCCGAGCAGTACTTC. The chain joins TRBV7-9 to TRBJ2-7; a possible D gene is TRBD2 (5 bases). CDR3 length equals 14 residues. The germline gives CDR1 SEHNR, CDR2 FQNEAQ (reference sequence). V was shortened by 0 bases and J by 6 bases, with 12 bases between the two germline ends.

This clonotype has a count of ten or more. This chain uses TRBV24-1 with TRBJ1-1, with D perhaps TRBD1 (5 bases). The CDR3 contains 16 residues. Trimming took 4 bases from V and 4 from J, leaving 18 bases between them. Germline V lookup: CDR1 KGHDR, CDR2 SFDVKD. The CDR3 loop reads CATSDIGASGSTEAFF. CDR3 coding DNA: TGTGCCACCAGTGACATCGGCGCCTCAGGGAGCACTGAAGCTTTCTTT.

This clonotype was counted a few times. V and J are TRBV7-9 and TRBJ1-4, with 10 bases aligning to TRBD1. The germline V gene encodes CDR1 SEHNR and CDR2 FQNEAQ (reference sequence). The CDR3 is made up of 17 amino acids. V shed 1 base and J 6 bases; nucleotides not matched to a gene: 8. The CDR3 spells CASSLGGKGTGDEKLFF. CDR3 nucleotide sequence: TGTGCCAGCAGCTTAGGTGGGAAAGGGACAGGGGATGAAAAACTGTTTTTT.

This clonotype was seen repeatedly, ten times or more. This rearrangement joins TRBV5-1 to TRBJ1-2; TRBD1 aligns across 10 bases. V was pared by 4 bases and J by 7 bases, with 7 bases of the junction left unmatched. This CDR3 has 14 amino acids. Germline V CDR1 and CDR2: SGHRS, YFSETQ. The CDR3 here is CASSLETGGGGYTF. In DNA form, the CDR3 reads TGCGCCAGCAGCCTGGAGACAGGGGGCGGTGGCTACACCTTC.

This clonotype was observed many times. This chain uses TRBV20-1 with TRBJ1-1, with TRBD1 matching over 7 bases. Germline V gene lookup returns CDR1 DFQATT and CDR2 SNEGSKA (reference sequence). The CDR3 runs to 16 residues. The trim removed 0 bases at V and 3 bases at J, leaving 10 bases unmatched. In nucleotides, the CDR3 is TGCAGTGCTAGAGACGAGGGGAGTCAGGGGGACACTGAAGCTTTCTTT. It encodes CSARDEGSQGDTEAFF.

This clonotype has a count of ten or more. The chain links TRBV13 to TRBJ2-5; 14 nucleotides agree with TRBD2. Germline V lookup: CDR1 PRHDT, CDR2 FYEKMQ (reference sequence). After removal of 5 bases from V and 5 bases from J, the junction contained 7 bases not matched to a gene. This CDR3 region has 16 residues. CDR3 nucleotide sequence: TGTGCCAGCAGCCTTAGACTAGCGGGAGGGCTTGAGACCCAGTACTTC. Translating it yields CASSLRLAGGLETQYF.

Many counts were recorded for this clonotype. This chain links TRBV6-5 with TRBJ2-1; the D gene is possibly TRBD1 (5 bases). The V gene lost 2 bases and the J gene lost 5 bases, with 7 bases spanning the gap. The CDR3 is 13 residues long. Germline V CDR1 and CDR2: MNHEY, SVGAGI. The CDR3 DNA sequence: TGTGCCAGCAGTTACAGGGGAAACAATGAGCAGTTCTTC. It codes for CASSYRGNNEQFF.

In its sample, this clonotype was seen many times. This rearrangement joins TRBV27 to TRBJ2-1; D gene ambiguous. The CDR3 covers 15 residues. V was shortened by 3 bases and J by 2 bases, with 11 bases between the two germline ends. Germline V gene sequence: CDR1 MNHEY, CDR2 SMNVEV (reference sequence). The CDR3 loop is CASSFKREPYNEQFF. The CDR3 DNA follows: TGTGCCAGCAGTTTCAAAAGAGAGCCCTACAATGAGCAGTTCTTC.

The V and J genes are TRBV5-5 and TRBJ2-7; TRBD2 is a possible D gene (6 bases). Germline values: CDR1 SGHKS, CDR2 YYEKEE (reference sequence). V shed 2 bases and J shed 0 bases, with 9 bases lying between them. This CDR3 is built from 14 residues. The CDR3 nucleotides read TGTGCCAGCAGCTTACTGACTAGCTCCTACGAGCAGTACTTC. Amino acid sequence: CASSLLTSSYEQYF.

This clonotype was found many times. This rearrangement joins TRBV18 to TRBJ2-7, with 9 bases that match TRBD1. CDR3 length: 15 residues. The V gene's germline CDR1 is KGHSH and CDR2 LQKENI. The V segment lost 0 bases and the J segment 3 bases; nucleotides outside the gene matches: 3. CDR3 region: CASSPPAGQGYEQYF. The CDR3, as DNA: TGTGCCAGCTCACCACCCGCGGGACAGGGCTACGAGCAGTACTTC.

This clonotype was seen at least ten times. J is TRBJ1-2 and V is TRBV15, with D possibly matching TRBD1 (6 bases). Between the trimmed V and J ends, which lost 0 bases and 8 bases, there was a span of 13 bases. CDR1 is LNHNV and CDR2 is YYDKDF in the germline V gene (reference sequence). This CDR3 contains 14 residues. The CDR3 is CATSRDLWTEGYTF. Here the CDR3 DNA reads TGTGCCACCAGCAGAGATCTTTGGACAGAAGGCTACACCTTC.

The chain joins TRBV10-1 to TRBJ1-1; a possible D gene is TRBD1 (6 bases). CDR3 length: 17 residues. Trimming left V 7 bases short and J 0 bases short, with 21 bases between. CDR1 is WNHNN, CDR2 SYGVQD, per germline (reference sequence). DNA of the CDR3: TGCGCCAGCATCCTCCGAGGATGGACAGAGGTGAACACTGAAGCTTTCTTT. Translating it yields CASILRGWTEVNTEAFF.

This clonotype came up many times. The rearrangement uses TRBV3-1 and TRBJ1-2; D unclear. Per germline, CDR1 LGHDT and CDR2 YNNKEL (reference sequence). This CDR3 has 12 residues. With 6 bases removed from V and 7 bases from J, the gap between germline ends came to 12 bases. The CDR3 coding sequence is TGTGCCAGCAGTCGATCAATGGGTGGCTACACCTTC. Its protein is CASSRSMGGYTF.

Turning to this clonotype: The junction departs from germline at one end; a sequencing error may be responsible. The chain has TRBV7-7 and TRBJ2-2; 15 nucleotides agree with TRBD2. The CDR3 contains 16 residues. CDR1 and CDR2 (germline): SSHAT, FNYEAQ (reference sequence). CDR3 sequence (DNA): TGTGCTAGCAGCCAAGGACTAGCGGGAGGGGACGGGGAGCTGTTTTTT. Its translation is CASSQGLAGGDGELFF.

This clonotype was counted ten times or more. The rearrangement uses TRBV12-3 or TRBV12-4 and TRBJ2-1; D is possibly TRBD2 (6 bases). The CDR3 extends over 13 amino acids. The V and J ends lost 2 bases and 9 bases respectively, with 11 bases between them. Here the CDR3 reads CASSLTSPSEQFF. The CDR3 DNA is TGTGCCAGCAGTTTAACTAGCCCCAGTGAGCAGTTCTTC.

This clonotype was picked up many times. The rearrangement links TRBV27 to TRBJ1-1; unclear D gene. The V end lost 8 bases, the J end lost 4 bases, and 14 bases lay between the germline ends. The CDR3 runs 13 residues. Germline CDR1 and CDR2: MNHEY and SMNVEV (reference sequence). This chain's CDR3 is CASQLMSTTEAFF. The CDR3 region has the DNA TGTGCCAGCCAACTGATGTCGACCACTGAAGCTTTCTTT.

This clonotype came up many times. The J gene is TRBJ2-5, the V gene TRBV29-1; maybe TRBD1 (6 bases). Germline CDR1 SQVTM, CDR2 ANQGSEA. The CDR3 has 12 amino acids. V gave up 7 bases and J gave up 4 bases, with 13 bases separating them. CDR3 DNA sequence: TGCAGCGCTCAGGGGTACCCAGAGACCCAGTACTTC. Translated: CSAQGYPETQYF.

This clonotype showed up just a few times. This rearrangement joins TRBV25-1 to TRBJ2-7; D is perhaps TRBD1 or TRBD2 (5 bases each). CDR1 and CDR2 from the germline V gene are MGHDK and SYGVNS. V was shortened by 4 bases and J by 5 bases, with 15 bases between the two germline ends. The CDR3 length is 14 residues. The CDR3 DNA reads TGTGCCAGCAGTGCCAACCGGGACGTGGACGAGCAGTACTTC. Translated: CASSANRDVDEQYF.

This clonotype showed up many times. The gene calls are TRBV6-1 and TRBJ1-2, with D uncertain. CDR1 and CDR2 (germline): MNHNS, SASEGT. The CDR3 extends over 13 amino acids. Trimming stripped 6 bases from V and 2 bases from J, with 10 bases between. The DNA for the CDR3 is TGTGCCAGCAGCCCTACAAGGAACTATGGCTACACCTTC. As protein: CASSPTRNYGYTF.

This clonotype was observed at least ten times. The V and J genes are TRBV15 and TRBJ1-2; 7 bases are a match to TRBD1. The CDR3 extends over 16 amino acids. V gave up 4 bases and J gave up 0 bases; unmatched junction bases: 8. CDR1 is LNHNV and CDR2 is YYDKDF in the germline V gene (reference sequence). The CDR3 region is CATSTSGTVANYGYTF. The CDR3 DNA reads as TGTGCCACCAGCACTAGCGGGACAGTAGCTAACTATGGCTACACCTTC.

This clonotype has at least ten counts. This chain links TRBV7-2 with TRBJ2-1; TRBD2 aligns across 13 bases. Germline V CDR1 and CDR2: SGHTA, FQGNSA. The J segment lost 9 bases and the V segment lost 5 bases, leaving 10 bases of the junction unmatched. The CDR3 contains 16 residues. The CDR3 DNA is TGTGCCAGCAGCCCAGCAGGACTAGCGGGAGTTAGTGAGCAGTTCTTC. This translates into CASSPAGLAGVSEQFF.